Presented here are 9 T cell receptor beta chains from one specimen sequenced in a study of blood T cell repertoires in COVID-19 (TCRdb year 2020). Libraries were constructed by the immunoSEQ multiplex PCR assay. The clones in this table, taken by TCRdb from immuneACCESS, are in-frame only. Not every clone is retained; where verified, under half of the shortfall comes from an unresolved V gene, and the cause of the rest is unknown. The sample table contains about 370,000 clones; only one count was recorded for more than 80% of them. The ten most abundant clones make up about 2.9% of the sample. Sequenced: peripheral blood. All receptors derive from a woman in her thirties with COVID-19, enrolled during active disease.

The V and J genes are TRBV6-2 or TRBV6-3 and TRBJ1-2; 7 bases are shared with TRBD1. CDR3 length: 14 amino acids. Germline assignment: CDR1 MNHEY and CDR2 SVGEGT. The ends lost 2 bases at V and 2 bases at J; junction bases unmatched: 2. Written as DNA, the CDR3 is TGTGCCAGCAGTTACGGGACAGCAAACTATGGCTACACCTTC. Its translation: CASSYGTANYGYTF.

V gene TRBV7-9 combines with J gene TRBJ2-7; D unclear. V lost 1 base to trimming and J lost 0 bases, with 7 bases between them. Germline V gives CDR1 SEHNR, CDR2 FQNEAQ (reference sequence). The CDR3 spans 14 residues. Written as DNA, the CDR3 is TGTGCCAGCAGCTTAGGAGAGAGCTCCTACGAGCAGTACGTC. It encodes CASSLGESSYEQYV.

The chain couples TRBV29-1 to TRBJ2-5; D is possibly TRBD2 (7 bases). The CDR3 consists of 13 residues. V lost 6 bases, J lost 5 bases, and 16 bases lay in between. CDR1 SQVTM and CDR2 ANQGSEA come from the germline V gene. The CDR3 nucleotides are TGCAGCGTACAAGGGGGGGCGCCGGAGACCCAGTACTTC. Amino acid sequence: CSVQGGAPETQYF.

V gene TRBV5-1 combines with J gene TRBJ1-1; 7 nucleotides match TRBD1. V trimming: 0 bases; J trimming: 1 base; junction bases outside the gene matches: 6. This CDR3 comprises 16 residues. Germline V gives CDR1 SGHRS, CDR2 YFSETQ. The CDR3 nucleotides are TGCGCCAGCAGCTTGGGGCGGGACAGACGGAACACTGAAGCTTTCTTT. This gives the protein CASSLGRDRRNTEAFF.

V usage is TRBV3-1 (or the pseudogene TRBV3-2) and J usage is TRBJ1-6; D gene unclear. In germline, CDR1 is LGHDT, CDR2 YNNKEL (reference sequence). This CDR3 has 13 amino acids. Deletions cut 0 bases from V and 10 bases from J, with 7 bases between. CDR3 residues: CASSQDRGSPLHF. CDR3 nucleotide sequence: TGTGCCAGCAGCCAAGATCGCGGATCACCCCTCCACTTT.

This clone has a single count. V usage is TRBV5-1 and J usage is TRBJ2-5; 10 bases align to TRBD1. Germline values: CDR1 SGHRS, CDR2 YFSETQ. V trimming: 4 bases; J trimming: 5 bases; junction bases outside the gene matches: 8. CDR3 length equals 15 residues. The CDR3 region is CASSIGTGVEETQYF. Written as DNA, the CDR3 is TGCGCCAGCAGCATAGGGACAGGGGTAGAGGAGACCCAGTACTTC.

The J gene is TRBJ2-1, the V gene TRBV4-3; D is undetermined. The V end lost 5 bases, the J end lost 5 bases, and 7 bases lay between the germline ends. The CDR3 extends over 12 amino acids. Per the germline V gene, CDR1 is LGHNA and CDR2 is YSLEER. The CDR3 DNA sequence: TGCGCCAGCAGCATAAGAGACAATGAGCAGTTCTTC. Its translation: CASSIRDNEQFF.

The gene calls are TRBV5-1 and TRBJ2-7; tentatively, D is TRBD1 (6 bases). Germline CDR1 is SGHRS and CDR2 is YFSETQ. The CDR3 is 13 amino acids. The V and J ends lost 4 bases and 8 bases respectively, with 16 bases between them. The CDR3 here is CASSPDPDSQQYF. Here the CDR3 DNA reads TGCGCCAGCAGCCCCGACCCGGACAGCCAGCAGTACTTC.

The rearrangement links TRBV28 to TRBJ1-1; a weak D match, TRBD1 (6 bases). CDR1 and CDR2 (germline): MDHEN, SYDVKM. The CDR3 is 15 residues long. V was pared by 5 bases and J by 1 base, with 14 bases between. CDR3 region: CASSPRTVQNTEAFF. Here the CDR3 DNA reads TGTGCCAGCAGTCCCCGGACAGTCCAGAACACTGAAGCTTTCTTT.